The 32 T cell receptor beta chains given below trace back to one sample, sequenced in a study of T cells in localized non-small cell lung cancer. The protocol was immunoSEQ multiplex PCR, while the TCRdb copy is restricted to in-frame clones and leaves out a portion. The table shows about 33,000 clones, with 65% to 90% occurring only once. The sequencing used peripheral blood, collected before any cancer treatment. The origin of the receptors is a male donor older than 55 with stage III lung adenocarcinoma.

This clone was detected only once. This chain uses TRBV30 with TRBJ1-6; no reliable D call. The V and J ends lost 2 bases and 3 bases respectively, with 5 bases between them. The CDR3 is 13 amino acids. CDR1 and CDR2 from the germline V gene are GTSNPN and SVGIG (reference sequence). The CDR3 region has the DNA TGTGCCTGGAGTCGCGACTATAATTCACCCCTCCACTTT. Amino acids: CAWSRDYNSPLHF.

The chain employs TRBV19 and TRBJ1-3; 7 nucleotides agree with TRBD1. The junction had 26 bases not matched to a gene; V was cut back by 5 bases and J by 4 bases. Germline loops: CDR1 LNHDA, CDR2 SQIVND (reference sequence). CDR3 length equals 21 residues. CDR3 sequence: CASSAETTAGGLGSNGNTIYF. In DNA form, the CDR3 reads TGTGCCAGTAGTGCGGAAACGACAGCAGGGGGACTTGGGAGTAACGGAAACACCATATATTTT. Supplemented by reference TRBV19 and TRBJ1-3, the full variable domain reads DGGITQSPKYLFRKEGQNVTLSCEQNLNHDAMYWYRQDPGQGLRLIYYSQIVNDFQKGDIAEGYSVSREKKESFPLTVTSAQKNPTAFYLCASSAETTAGGLGSNGNTIYFGEGSWLTVV.

This chain joins TRBV19 and TRBJ1-5; D not certain. With 5 bases removed from V and 2 bases from J, the gap between germline ends came to 16 bases. There are 16 residues in the CDR3. CDR1 and CDR2 from the germline V gene are LNHDA and SQIVND (reference sequence). The CDR3 reads CASSPLFSQRNQPQHF. The CDR3 DNA follows: TGTGCCAGTAGTCCCCTTTTTAGCCAGCGCAATCAGCCCCAGCATTTT.

The V gene is TRBV6-5, the J gene TRBJ2-1, with 7 bases that match TRBD1. Trimming at V came to 5 bases and at J to 2 bases, leaving 6 bases not matched to a gene. CDR1 and CDR2 from the germline V gene are MNHEY and SVGAGI. The CDR3 runs 15 residues. The CDR3 reads CASSKGAPTYNEQFF. The CDR3 region has the DNA TGTGCCAGCAGTAAGGGGGCGCCGACCTACAATGAGCAGTTCTTC.

The chain carries TRBV19 and TRBJ2-7, with D perhaps TRBD2 (6 bases). Per the germline V gene, CDR1 is LNHDA and CDR2 is SQIVND (reference sequence). This CDR3 spans 15 amino acids. The V end lost 3 bases, the J end lost 2 bases, and 14 bases lay between the germline ends. CDR3 in amino acids: CASSMKRERPYEQYF. Here the CDR3 DNA reads TGTGCCAGTAGTATGAAACGGGAGCGCCCCTACGAGCAGTACTTC.

The gene calls are TRBV29-1 and TRBJ2-3; the D is unclear. From germline, CDR1 is SQVTM and CDR2 ANQGSEA. The length of the CDR3 is 14 residues. V lost 0 bases to trimming and J lost 8 bases, with 15 bases between them. In DNA, the CDR3 is TGCAGCGTTGAAGATTTCGGCGGCTTGAGTACGCAGTATTTT. Translation gives CSVEDFGGLSTQYF.

CDR3 nucleotides: TGTGCCAGCAGCCCCGGGACCTTCAATCAGCCCCAGCATTTT. It encodes CASSPGTFNQPQHF. The chain carries TRBV6-5 and TRBJ1-5, with a tentative D call TRBD1 (5 bases). In germline, CDR1 is MNHEY, CDR2 SVGAGI. The V end was cut by 6 bases, the J end by 3 bases, with 12 bases between. CDR3 size: 14 residues.

The chain uses TRBV7-2 and TRBJ1-6, with D unresolved. The V end lost 7 bases, the J end lost 5 bases, and 15 bases lay between the germline ends. The germline gives CDR1 SGHTA, CDR2 FQGNSA. The CDR3 is 15 amino acids. DNA of the CDR3: TGTGCCAGCAAGAAAAGTCGGAATAATAATTCACCCCTCCACTTT. It is translated as CASKKSRNNNSPLHF.

The chain uses TRBV27 and TRBJ1-1; D may be TRBD1 (5 bases). Germline V gene sequence: CDR1 MNHEY, CDR2 SMNVEV (reference sequence). This CDR3 is 16 amino acids long. The V and J ends lost 5 bases and 0 bases respectively, with 16 bases between them. CDR3 sequence: CASSQGMVGVNTEAFF. CDR3 nucleotides: TGTGCCAGCAGTCAAGGCATGGTAGGGGTGAACACTGAAGCTTTCTTT.

This clone has more than one count but fewer than ten. The J gene is TRBJ1-3, the V gene TRBV6-6; D is unclear. Germline loops: CDR1 MNHNY, CDR2 SVGAGI (reference sequence). The CDR3 spans 16 residues. V dropped 7 bases and J dropped 0 bases, with 16 bases sitting between them. DNA of the CDR3: TGTGCCAGCAATCCACCCGCCTCGAGCTCTGGAAACACCATATATTTT. Protein: CASNPPASSSGNTIYF.

The rearrangement joins TRBV11-2 to TRBJ2-5; 12 bases map to TRBD2. The CDR3 loop spans 16 amino acids. J lost 5 bases, V lost 3 bases, and 7 bases had no gene match. Germline CDR1 SGHAT, CDR2 FQNNGV. CDR3 loop: CASSFSSGGARETQYF. In DNA, the CDR3 is TGTGCCAGCAGCTTCTCTAGCGGGGGGGCTCGGGAGACCCAGTACTTC. Complete variable domain (other parts from reference TRBV11-2 and TRBJ2-5): EAGVAQSPRYKIIEKRQSVAFWCNPISGHATLYWYQQILGQGPKLLIQFQNNGVVDDSQLPKDRFSAERLKGVDSTLKIQPAKLEDSAVYLCASSFSSGGARETQYFGPGTRLLVL.

The chain carries TRBV7-3 and TRBJ1-4; D not resolved. There are 14 residues in the CDR3. CDR1 SGHTA and CDR2 FQGTGA come from the germline V gene. V shed 4 bases and J shed 11 bases, with 17 bases lying between them. The CDR3 loop is CASSSPGLPRKLFF. In DNA, the CDR3 is TGTGCCAGCAGCTCCCCCGGCCTCCCGAGGAAACTGTTTTTT.

The genes are TRBV10-3 and TRBJ2-3, with D tentatively TRBD1 or TRBD2 (6 bases each). V was cut by 7 bases and J by 4 bases, with 12 bases left in between. CDR1 and CDR2 from the germline V gene are ENHRY and SYGVKD. There are 13 residues in the CDR3. CDR3 bases: TGTGCCATCAAGGCAGGGGAGGCAGATACGCAGTATTTT. Protein: CAIKAGEADTQYF.

The chain joins TRBV5-1 to TRBJ1-4; the D gene is possibly TRBD1 (6 bases). Germline CDR1 SGHRS, CDR2 YFSETQ. V shed 0 bases and J shed 0 bases, with 9 bases lying between them. This CDR3 comprises 16 residues. The CDR3 region has the DNA TGCGCCAGCAGCTTGGGTCGACAGGCAACTAATGAAAAACTGTTTTTT. This translates into CASSLGRQATNEKLFF.

J is TRBJ2-1 and V is TRBV18; perhaps TRBD1 as D (6 bases). V was pared by 2 bases and J by 6 bases, with 14 bases between. The CDR3 extends over 15 amino acids. Looked up from germline, CDR1 is KGHSH and CDR2 is LQKENI. CDR3 DNA sequence: TGTGCCAGCTCACCAGTGTACAGGGCGAGCAATGAGCAGTTCTTC. This encodes CASSPVYRASNEQFF.

V is TRBV5-6 and J is TRBJ2-2, with 10 bases lining up with TRBD2. V was clipped by 2 bases and J by 4 bases; unmatched bases: 5. From germline, CDR1 is SGHDT and CDR2 YYEEEE. This CDR3 has 16 residues. As DNA, the CDR3 is TGTGCCAGCAGCTTCGGGACTAGCGTGGGCACCGGGGAGCTGTTTTTT. Amino acid sequence: CASSFGTSVGTGELFF.

The V and J genes are TRBV7-9 and TRBJ1-1; a possible D gene is TRBD1 (6 bases). V lost 8 bases and J 6 bases, leaving 19 bases between the germline ends. Germline assignment: CDR1 SEHNR and CDR2 FQNEAQ (reference sequence). The CDR3 totals 14 residues. CDR3 sequence reads: CASRSTGGASEAFF. CDR3 bases: TGTGCCAGCCGGAGCACCGGGGGGGCCTCTGAAGCTTTCTTT.

The V call is TRBV18, the J call TRBJ2-1; 8 bases align to TRBD1. CDR1 and CDR2 from the germline V gene are KGHSH and LQKENI. Trimming removed 5 bases from V and 2 bases from J; junction bases left unmatched: 5. The CDR3 contains 15 residues. DNA for the CDR3: TGTGCCAGCTCATCCGGACAGGGACCCTACAATGAGCAGTTCTTC. It encodes CASSSGQGPYNEQFF.

The chain recombines TRBV19 with TRBJ1-5; no reliable D call. Germline V gene sequence: CDR1 LNHDA, CDR2 SQIVND (reference sequence). The CDR3 consists of 15 residues. Trimming stripped 4 bases from V and 2 bases from J, with 12 bases between. The CDR3 loop reads CASSTRAAGNQPQHF. CDR3 nucleotides: TGTGCCAGTAGTACCCGGGCGGCGGGCAATCAGCCCCAGCATTTT.

The rearrangement joins TRBV28 to TRBJ2-7; the D gene is possibly TRBD2 (6 bases). V gave up 10 bases and J gave up 0 bases, with 19 bases separating them. There are 15 residues in the CDR3. The germline gives CDR1 MDHEN, CDR2 SYDVKM. The CDR3 spells CATCVLAGSSYEQYF. The CDR3 nucleotides are TGTGCCACCTGCGTACTTGCCGGGAGCTCCTACGAGCAGTACTTC. The whole variable domain, remainder taken from reference TRBV28 and TRBJ2-7, is DVKVTQSSRYLVKRTGEKVFLECVQDMDHENMFWYRQDPGLGLRLIYFSYDVKMKEKGDIPEGYSVSREKKERFSLILESASTNQTSMYLCATCVLAGSSYEQYFGPGTRLTVT.

This chain links TRBV28 with TRBJ2-3; TRBD2 agrees at 8 bases. The CDR3 has 18 residues. V trimming: 5 bases; J trimming: 2 bases; junction bases outside the gene matches: 15. Germline CDR1 and CDR2: MDHEN and SYDVKM. CDR3 region: CASSLMDEIAGHTDTQYF. CDR3 in DNA: TGTGCCAGCAGTCTGATGGACGAGATAGCGGGACACACAGATACGCAGTATTTT.

The chain uses TRBV6-1 and TRBJ1-6; no firm D call. V lost 1 base to trimming and J lost 6 bases, with 10 bases between them. The length of the CDR3 is 15 residues. CDR1 is MNHNS and CDR2 is SASEGT in the germline V gene. CDR3 nucleotides: TGTGCCAGCAGTGAAGTCGGCGGAACTAATTCACCCCTCCACTTT. Its protein is CASSEVGGTNSPLHF.

The genes are TRBV30 and TRBJ2-7; 9 bases line up with TRBD1. The germline CDR1 and CDR2 sequences are GTSNPN and SVGIG (reference sequence). The CDR3 is 15 residues long. Trimming at V came to 0 bases and at J to 4 bases, leaving 7 bases not matched to a gene. The CDR3 region is CAWSVGTGIPYEQYF. The CDR3, as DNA: TGTGCCTGGAGTGTAGGGACAGGGATTCCATACGAGCAGTACTTC.

The chain combines TRBV7-9 with TRBJ1-4, with D unclear. Trimming left V 4 bases short and J 4 bases short, with 10 bases between. Germline CDR1 reads SEHNR; CDR2 reads FQNEAQ (reference sequence). CDR3 size: 14 residues. CDR3 region: CASSSGRGNEKLFF. CDR3 sequence (DNA): TGTGCCAGCAGCTCCGGTCGGGGTAATGAAAAACTGTTTTTT. Filled out from reference TRBV7-9 and TRBJ1-4, the complete variable domain reads DTGVSQNPRHKITKRGQNVTFRCDPISEHNRLYWYRQTLGQGPEFLTYFQNEAQLEKSRLLSDRFSAERPKGSFSTLEIQRTEQGDSAMYLCASSSGRGNEKLFFGSGTQLSVL.

The rearrangement links TRBV5-4 to TRBJ1-1; TRBD1 agrees at 7 bases. Germline V gene data show CDR1 as SGHNT and CDR2 as YYREEE (reference sequence). There are 13 residues in the CDR3. With 9 bases clipped from V and 0 bases from J, the junction kept 5 bases outside the gene matches. CDR3 bases: TGTGCCACCGGACAGGAGTTGAACACTGAAGCTTTCTTT. Its translation is CATGQELNTEAFF. The full variable domain, completed using reference TRBV5-4 and TRBJ1-1, is ETGVTQSPTHLIKTRGQQVTLRCSSQSGHNTVSWYQQALGQGPQFIFQYYREEENGRGNFPPRFSGLQFPNYSSELNVNALELDDSALYLCATGQELNTEAFFGQGTRLTVV.

The rearrangement links TRBV28 to TRBJ2-7, with D perhaps TRBD2 (6 bases). From germline, CDR1 is MDHEN and CDR2 SYDVKM. V was cut by 6 bases and J by 6 bases, with 21 bases left in between. The CDR3 runs to 15 residues. The CDR3 coding sequence is TGTGCCAGCAGCCCCAGTCTGGCGGGGTTAGGCGAGCAGTACTTC. Translating it yields CASSPSLAGLGEQYF.

The chain is built from TRBV2 and TRBJ1-2, with a possible D match to TRBD1 (6 bases). CDR1 is SNHLY and CDR2 is FYNNEI in the germline V gene. This CDR3 contains 16 residues. V was trimmed by 7 bases and J by 3 bases, leaving 21 bases between them. The CDR3 region is CASTKGGLRIDYGYTF. The CDR3 DNA follows: TGTGCCAGCACCAAAGGGGGTCTGAGGATCGACTATGGCTACACCTTC.

The V gene is TRBV7-2, the J gene TRBJ2-5; 7 bases line up with TRBD2. Trimming removed 5 bases from V and 5 bases from J; junction bases left unmatched: 11. Germline-derived CDR1 and CDR2 are SGHTA and FQGNSA. This CDR3 is built from 15 residues. CDR3 loop: CASSRSGSYGETQYF. CDR3 nucleotide sequence: TGTGCCAGCAGCCGTAGCGGGTCGTACGGGGAGACCCAGTACTTC. Filled out from reference TRBV7-2 and TRBJ2-5, the complete variable domain reads GAGVSQSPSNKVTEKGKDVELRCDPISGHTALYWYRQSLGQGLEFLIYFQGNSAPDKSGLPSDRFSAERTGGSVSTLTIQRTQQEDSAVYLCASSRSGSYGETQYFGPGTRLLVL.

The table lists this clone with a few counts. This chain links TRBV30 with TRBJ2-3; no clear D. V lost 1 base to trimming and J lost 6 bases, with 14 bases between them. The germline V gene has CDR1 GTSNPN and CDR2 SVGIG (reference sequence). CDR3 length: 14 residues. The CDR3 spells CAWSEARGRDTQYF. In DNA form, the CDR3 reads TGTGCCTGGAGTGAAGCCCGTGGAAGGGATACGCAGTATTTT.

V usage is TRBV10-2 and J usage is TRBJ2-3, with D uncertain. CDR1 and CDR2 (germline): WSHSY, SAAADI. V shed 7 bases and J shed 3 bases, with 11 bases lying between them. The CDR3 consists of 13 residues. The CDR3 region has the DNA TGCGCCAGCACATCTCAGAGGACAGATACGCAGTATTTT. This encodes CASTSQRTDTQYF.

The CDR3 DNA is TGTGCCAGCTCGCGTGGGAGGAACACTGAAGCTTTCTTT. Its translation: CASSRGRNTEAFF. The chain couples TRBV18 to TRBJ1-1; D not certain. Between the trimmed V and J ends, which lost 6 bases and 1 base, there was a span of 9 bases. The V gene's germline CDR1 is KGHSH and CDR2 LQKENI. This CDR3 is built from 13 residues.

The chain uses TRBV9 and TRBJ2-2; D is undetermined. The V gene lost 2 bases and the J gene lost 3 bases, with 8 bases spanning the gap. From germline, CDR1 is SGDLS and CDR2 YYNGEE. This CDR3 spans 14 amino acids. The CDR3 DNA reads TGTGCCAGCAGCGTGAGAAGTCACACCGGGGAGCTGTTTTTT. Its translation is CASSVRSHTGELFF.